One T cell receptor beta chain is described in this entry. The target of this receptor is not known. Counted from cysteine to phenylalanine, this CDR3 has 15 amino acids. The DNA shown is the 45-base CDR3, in frame from base 1. The germline V and J ends show losses of 6 bases and 4 bases respectively, and no gene match explains 11 bases of the junction. The germline V gene encodes CDR1 MNHNY and CDR2 SVGAGI (reference sequence). This entry is derived from a study of cytomegalovirus exposure and HLA in healthy donors listed by TCRdb under 2017. With regard to the full study: According to an earlier analysis of 550 to 700 of the donors, about 179 million T cells yielded roughly 110 million unique TCR beta sequences and about 300 Gb of sequence data. About 280 gigabases of sequencing data and around 85 million unique TCR sequences made up an early release that covered over 550 HLA-typed donors. The genetic ancestry cluster associated with self-reported Caucasian donors included 80% to 90% of the 398 genotyped donors. The aim of the study was to test whether cataloging public T cell receptors could identify signatures of past pathogen exposure. The study used immunosequencing to profile the T cell repertoires of 666 subjects and linked those repertoires to cytomegalovirus serostatus. Along with the roughly 700-subject first cohort, a separate validation cohort of about 110 different subjects was used. High-throughput TCR immunosequencing, statistical association of individual TCRs with disease status, and machine learning were combined to predict cytomegalovirus infection status. A later analysis re-examined previously published TCR beta repertoires from 600 to 700 donors and added high-resolution HLA genotyping to investigate patterns of TCR occurrence. Rather than drawing on any new phenotypic data, the later analysis identified candidate immune exposures from TCR beta sequences and the way those sequences occurred across donors. To decide whether each TCR beta V gene segment behaved as functional or pseudogenic, an earlier analysis of some 580 of the donors relied on high-throughput TCR beta sequencing. Alongside the repertoire data, information on donor age, sex, ethnicity and CMV serostatus was compiled. Genome-wide SNP genotypes for about 55% of the roughly 670 donors were used in a later genetic analysis, which treated that subset as a discovery cohort. All discovery cohort repertoires had been generated on a single sequencing platform. Both class I and class II loci were covered by HLA typing, at four-digit resolution. Typing coverage varied by locus: roughly 629-640 donors for A, B, C, DRB1 and DQB1; around 560 for DQA1; more than 600 for DPA1; approximately 450 for DPB1. Several DR-DQ haplotypes were handled as single units for association and clustering because linkage in the cohort was strong. On average, roughly 250,000 unique TCR beta nucleotide sequences were sequenced per donor among some 420 genotyped donors of the cohort, with roughly 20% of those sequences being non-productive.

The cohort comprised 666 healthy bone marrow donors. All cohort members were sampled while nominally healthy, although unrecorded immune exposures were likely present. The donor was CMV seronegative and belonged to the group of over 350 seronegative cohort members. Every donor gave a peripheral blood sample, and the peripheral blood mononuclear cells from that sample were used for TCR beta sequencing. The Qiagen DNeasy Blood Extraction Kit was used to extract genomic DNA from the blood cell samples. Library creation used the immunoSEQ multiplex PCR assay. The multiplex PCR relied on a mix of 60 forward primers for TCR Vbeta segments and 13 reverse primers for TCR Jbeta segments. The CDR3 region of rearranged TCR beta genes was amplified from genomic DNA by a multiplex PCR assay. Amplified TCR beta libraries were sequenced as 87-base-pair reads on the Illumina HiSeq System. The study's processing was this. Across the 670 or so repertoires, a later analysis counted tens of millions of unique TCR beta chains, about 10 million of which were shared by at least two donors. Raw reads were error-corrected and collapsed into unique sequences with a nearest-neighbor algorithm that merged closely related sequences to remove PCR and sequencing errors. V, D and J gene segments were assigned by aligning CDR3 sequences to IMGT reference sequences. Each retained sequence needed at least a six-nucleotide match to both a V gene segment and a J gene segment. A rearrangement counted as productive if the CDR3 had no stop codons and remained in frame with V and J, and every other rearrangement counted as non-productive. CDR3 was defined according to IMGT convention as the region running from the second conserved V-encoded cysteine to the conserved J-encoded phenylalanine. The earlier analysis of about 530 of the donors excluded any sequence lacking an unambiguous match to a single V gene segment. In an earlier analysis of 450 to 700 of the donors, V segments were called functional above 56.7% productive rearrangements and were called segregating when the between-donor standard deviation exceeded 5%. To diagnose cytomegalovirus status from the catalog of TCR beta chain sequences, a statistical classification framework was built. V and J gene assignment, in a later analysis, came from comparing TCR nucleotide sequences with IMGT/GENE-DB human TR gene sequences. The TCRdist pipeline was used in a later analysis to assign CDR3 sequences and most-parsimonious VDJ recombination scenarios. A later analysis defined each TCR beta chain by its CDR3 amino acid sequence plus V-gene family, and excluded reads lacking a unique V-gene family. To address suspected cross-contamination and a sequencing artifact, a later analysis removed roughly 640 highly shared, low-generation-probability nucleotide sequences. In a later analysis, a clonal expansion index for each public chain was calculated from normalized within-repertoire ranks of inferred template counts. A later analysis computed generation probabilities with a VDJ recombination model fitted to out-of-frame rearrangements, and checked the results against IGoR. In a later analysis, TCR-TCR, TCR-HLA and TCR-CMV co-occurrence was scored with hypergeometric tests, and a repertoire-size bias correction was applied to TCR pairs. To estimate false discovery rates, a later analysis permuted the HLA or CMV assignments 20 times. In a later analysis, co-occurring TCRs were grouped with DBSCAN, and TCRdist sequence similarity was added when clustering was performed within HLA-allele-positive subsets. For co-occurrence clustering, repertoires with fewer than 30,000 or more than 120,000 public chains were excluded, along with roughly 5 repertoires with anomalous nucleotide sharing. TCRdb provides this immuneACCESS table in a form limited to in-frame rearrangements. Some clones are lacking; in checked studies, under half of them reflect an unresolved V gene, and why the rest are absent is not known. D and trimming were read from the DNA, whereas the V and J calls and clone size are those reported in that table. The sample's records list 130,000 or so clones. The ten largest clones take up approximately 1.8% of the sample.

Points the paper makes about the study in general: A later genetic analysis reported fewer N-insertions in productive TCRs among donors in an Asian-associated ancestry cluster than the approximately 700-donor mean. A later analysis found that TCR association rates varied across HLA loci, with DRB1 alleles showing the most associated TCRs and HLA-C alleles the fewest. Immune exposure information for the cohort was limited to CMV serostatus. Correlated functional status among segregating V segments might be attributable to linkage disequilibrium, but an unknown experimental factor could not be ruled out. In both the original and validation cohorts, the classifier was reported to diagnose cytomegalovirus status with high specificity and sensitivity. HLA typing was unavailable for some donors at each locus, so association tests used only the typed subset. A later analysis associated 16,951 TCR beta sequences with specific HLA alleles at a false discovery rate of 0.05. Strong co-occurrence of HLA alleles, especially DR and DQ, made assigning TCR associations to individual alleles difficult. It was suggested by the authors that the approach could potentially be generalized to other disease states and immunological phenotypes. A further reported finding was that TCR beta sequences accurately predicted the HLA-A and HLA-B alleles for most subjects in the first cohort. Broadly in line with IMGT annotations, most TCR beta V segments showed up in productive rearrangements about 87% or about 30% of the time in an earlier analysis of several hundred of the donors. About 17 rarely observed V segments, including chromosome 9 orphons, were excluded from the earlier analysis of 550 to 700 of the donors because counts were too low. In this cohort, only TCR beta chains were sequenced, and detectable features were limited by the absence of alpha or paired-chain data. In a later analysis, several top co-occurrence clusters were reported to appear linked to parvovirus B19, influenza, CMV and Epstein-Barr virus. Some IMGT-functional V segments, including TRBV6-2 and TRBV6-3, could not be told apart with the 87-base-pair reads, so those segments were excluded. The sequencing pipeline was judged likely to have produced a cluster of highly shared sequence variants as a technical artifact. Across donors, most TCR sequences were observed very rarely, whereas some public TCRs were present in many individuals. Presence/absence analyses assumed roughly uniform sequencing depth across donors, an assumption that may not hold. According to a later analysis, most CMV-associated TCR beta chains appeared to be HLA-restricted, and the HLA associations seemed to be driven largely by CMV exposure. V-gene and J-gene trimming of TCR beta chains was associated with a missense DCLRE1C variant in a later genetic analysis, and the association was replicated in an independent cohort. Three of the identified cytomegalovirus-associated TCR beta chains were confirmed in vitro to be specific for cytomegalovirus antigens. A total of roughly 160 TCR beta chains were listed by the study as associated with cytomegalovirus. In a later analysis, HLA-associated TCR beta chains were found to be more clonally expanded and to have lower generation probabilities than equally common non-associated chains.

The chain is encoded by TRBV6-6 joined to TRBJ1-2; 7 bases in the junction line up with TRBD1. This clonotype originated in a man younger than 30 in good health and CMV-seronegative. The source material was PBMCs. The CDR3 protein: CASSPTGELFYGYTF. The DNA is as follows: TGTGCCAGCAGCCCTACAGGGGAGCTTTTCTATGGCTACACCTTC.